The 12 T cell receptor beta chains below all came from one sample that was sequenced in a study of blood T cell repertoires in COVID-19 (dated by TCRdb to 2020 to 2021). Libraries were constructed by the immunoSEQ multiplex PCR assay. TCRdb took over this immuneACCESS table, retaining in-frame rearrangements with V and J assigned. Such tables are incomplete; in checked studies, under half of the missing clones stem from an unresolved V gene, and the remainder is unexplained. The sample records 250,000 to 350,000 clones, about 87% of which are singletons. Of the sample, 5.5% to 8% is held by the ten largest clones. Sequencing was done on a sample of peripheral blood. These receptors were collected from a woman aged 45 to 65 with COVID-19, enrolled during active disease.

For the CDR3, the DNA is TGTGCCAGCAGCCAAGGCCCCGGTTATGGCTACACCTTC. Translating it yields CASSQGPGYGYTF. The chain has TRBV14 and TRBJ1-2; D gene unclear. This CDR3 contains 13 residues. V dropped 1 base and J dropped 5 bases, with 8 bases sitting between them. CDR1 is SGHDN, CDR2 FVKESK, per germline. Complete variable domain (other parts from reference TRBV14 and TRBJ1-2): EAGVTQFPSHSVIEKGQTVTLRCDPISGHDNLYWYRRVMGKEIKFLLHFVKESKQDESGMPNNRFLAERTGGTYSTLKVQPAELEDSGVYFCASSQGPGYGYTFGSGTRLTVV.

V and J are TRBV4-1 and TRBJ1-1, with a weak D call TRBD1 (5 bases). The V and J ends lost 3 bases and 4 bases respectively, with 12 bases between them. Germline lookup yields CDR1 MGHRA and CDR2 YSYEKL. CDR3 length: 14 residues. The CDR3 protein is CASSHSGGGTEAFF. The CDR3 DNA follows: TGCGCCAGCAGCCACTCCGGGGGAGGCACTGAAGCTTTCTTT.

This clone was counted a single time. This chain joins TRBV20-1 and TRBJ2-7; 14 bases are shared with TRBD2. The J segment lost 2 bases and the V segment lost 3 bases, leaving 6 bases of the junction unmatched. This CDR3 is 16 amino acids long. Germline CDR1 reads DFQATT; CDR2 reads SNEGSKA (reference sequence). CDR3 nucleotides: TGCAGTGCTAGTAGACTAGCGGGAGGGAATCCCTACGAGCAGTACTTC. This sequence encodes CSASRLAGGNPYEQYF.

The chain combines TRBV4-1 with TRBJ2-1; 8 nucleotides line up with TRBD2. The CDR3 covers 15 residues. The V segment lost 8 bases and the J segment 0 bases; nucleotides outside the gene matches: 6. Germline V gives CDR1 MGHRA, CDR2 YSYEKL. DNA of the CDR3: TGCGCCAGCTCCCAAGCGGGGGTCTCCTACAATGAGCAGTTCTTC. The encoded protein is CASSQAGVSYNEQFF.

CDR3 region: CAISGTSESSYNEQFF. The CDR3, as DNA: TGTGCCATCAGTGGTACTAGCGAAAGCTCCTACAATGAGCAGTTCTTC. This chain joins TRBV10-3 and TRBJ2-1; TRBD2 matches at 7 bases. Germline V gene sequence: CDR1 ENHRY, CDR2 SYGVKD. V lost 4 bases and J lost 0; bases outside the gene matches: 6. The CDR3 runs 16 residues.

This chain uses TRBV11-3 with TRBJ2-2; D unresolved. This CDR3 has 13 residues. The ends were cut back, 6 bases at V and 4 bases at J, with 9 bases in the middle. The germline gives CDR1 SGHNT, CDR2 YENEEA. CDR3 amino acids: CASSRQGTGELFF. The CDR3 DNA reads as TGTGCCAGCAGTAGACAAGGCACCGGGGAGCTGTTTTTT.

The gene calls are TRBV2 and TRBJ1-6; no clear D. The CDR3 covers 13 residues. The V end was cut by 7 bases, the J end by 6 bases, with 10 bases between. Germline V lookup: CDR1 SNHLY, CDR2 FYNNEI. The CDR3 coding sequence is TGTGCCAGCACCCCCGCGGGTAATTCACCCCTCCACTTT. Translating gives CASTPAGNSPLHF.

The chain employs TRBV27 and TRBJ2-5; TRBD2 matches at 10 bases. J gave up 2 bases and V 3 bases, and 3 bases lay outside the gene matches. In germline, CDR1 is MNHEY, CDR2 SMNVEV (reference sequence). This CDR3 spans 15 amino acids. As DNA, the CDR3 is TGTGCCAGCAGTTTCGCTAGCGGGAGACAAGAGACCCAGTACTTC. This gives the protein CASSFASGRQETQYF.

J is TRBJ1-2 and V is TRBV27; 7 nucleotides match TRBD1. The CDR3 is 17 residues long. Trimming removed 10 bases from V and 4 bases from J; junction bases left unmatched: 21. CDR1 and CDR2 from the germline V gene are MNHEY and SMNVEV (reference sequence). The CDR3 region has the DNA TGTGCCACCTCGAGGGGCAGGGGGGCTCCCGGTATCTATGGCTACACCTTC. This sequence encodes CATSRGRGAPGIYGYTF.

This chain uses TRBV3-1 (or the pseudogene TRBV3-2) with TRBJ1-2; D may be TRBD1 (5 bases). The CDR3 has 16 amino acids. Germline-derived CDR1 and CDR2 are LGHDT and YNNKEL (reference sequence). Trimming stripped 2 bases from V and 6 bases from J, with 19 bases between. CDR3 sequence reads: CASSQRSQQAQNGYTF. The CDR3 DNA reads as TGTGCCAGCAGCCAACGTTCACAACAGGCTCAGAATGGCTACACCTTC.

The chain couples TRBV5-1 to TRBJ1-1; D not resolved. The V end was cut by 8 bases, the J end by 1 base, with 24 bases between. CDR1 is SGHRS and CDR2 is YFSETQ in the germline V gene. This CDR3 comprises 17 residues. The CDR3 loop reads CASRPRPASGGNTEAFF. CDR3 coding DNA: TGCGCCAGTAGGCCCCGCCCGGCATCAGGAGGGAACACTGAAGCTTTCTTT.

J is TRBJ2-2 and V is TRBV30, with 8 bases that match TRBD2. The CDR3 is 15 residues long. Germline assignment: CDR1 GTSNPN and CDR2 SVGIG (reference sequence). The junction had 6 bases not matched to a gene; V was cut back by 2 bases and J by 4 bases. CDR3 region: CAWSSKSGSTGELFF. The CDR3 coding sequence is TGTGCCTGGAGTTCAAAAAGCGGGAGCACCGGGGAGCTGTTTTTT.